The source of this T cell receptor beta chain is a study of beta chain features in type 1 diabetes. Concerning this clone itself: Its target is unknown.

Study outcomes and limitations: All four CD4+ subsets from Type 1 diabetes patients carried moderately but significantly shorter TCRB CDR3s.

The authors reverse transcribed all of the isolated RNA, so sequencing captured expressed TCRB transcripts. Some clones are missing from TCRdb's copy, which holds only in-frame ones; the method was immunoSEQ multiplex PCR. This sample has fewer than 450,000 clones; 13% occur once, and the top ten carry 0.015%. The CDR3 loop spans 15 amino acids. V lost 4 bases, J lost 0 bases, and 4 bases stayed unmatched. Germline-derived CDR1 and CDR2 are SGHNT and YYREEE (reference sequence). The specimen sequenced was naive CD4+ T cells from blood. This sequence originates from a woman younger than 35 with type 1 diabetes. The genes are TRBV5-4 and TRBJ2-3; TRBD2 aligns across 8 bases. For the CDR3, the DNA is TGTGCCAGCAGCCGTCGGGGGGGTAGCACAGATACGCAGTATTTT. Translating it yields CASSRRGGSTDTQYF.